Sequencing of this TCR beta chain was carried out in a study of OX40 agonist ivuxolimab in advanced cancers. Whole-study context: All patients had ivuxolimab intravenously every 2 weeks at 0.01 to 10 mg/kg. Patients with prior anti-PD-1, anti-PD-L1 or anti-CTLA-4 therapy were eligible; approximately 40% had some.

Note on this clone: The antigen is unknown.

Per the germline V gene, CDR1 is SGHNT and CDR2 is YENEEA. The CDR3 is 15 amino acids. Trimming at V came to 4 bases and at J to 7 bases, leaving 8 bases not matched to a gene. General study points: No antigen was identified for the clonally expanded peripheral T cells.

Libraries were prepared by immunoSEQ multiplex PCR; TCRdb keeps only in-frame clonotypes and omits some of them. This sample has approximately 47,000 clones; 88% occur once, and the top ten carry roughly 8%. This receptor was taken from an adult with an advanced solid tumor such as melanoma, head and neck, liver or kidney cancer. V usage is TRBV11-3 and J usage is TRBJ2-7, with 12 bases fitting TRBD1. The sample consisted of CD4+ or CD8+ T cells sorted from blood, taken in a trial of the OX40 agonist ivuxolimab. Here the CDR3 DNA reads TGTGCCAGCAGCTCCCTCCGGGACAGGGGGCTGGAGCAGTACTTC. Translated: CASSSLRDRGLEQYF.